This T cell receptor (beta chain) was documented in a study of blood T cell repertoires in COVID-19. For the study at large: The samples span acute and convalescent COVID-19 from the United States, Italy and Spain.

Only in-frame clones appear in the TCRdb table, and some are missing; sequencing was by immunoSEQ multiplex PCR. This sample yields some 50,000 clones, of which roughly 86% are seen a single time; 2.1% belongs to the top ten. The J segment lost 7 bases and the V segment lost 0 bases, leaving 2 bases of the junction unmatched. The CDR3 runs 14 residues. Germline CDR1 is SGDLS and CDR2 is YYNGEE. Sequenced material: peripheral blood. The sequence was obtained from a woman aged 55-69 years with acute or convalescent COVID-19. The chain combines TRBV9 with TRBJ2-1; 9 bases are a match to TRBD1. CDR3 bases: TGTGCCAGCAGCGTAGGGGACAGGGAAAATGAGCAGTTCTTC. Residues: CASSVGDRENEQFF.